The clone carrying this T cell receptor (beta chain) appeared a few times. Preparation of the TCRbeta library used unique molecular identifiers. Via MiXCR, TCRdb re-called the PCR reads, giving one row per CDR3 protein. The table includes roughly 350,000 distinct CDR3 sequences, about a tenth detected once. With 5 bases removed from V and 1 base from J, the gap between germline ends came to 18 bases. Germline CDR1 and CDR2: SGHDT and YYEEEE. The CDR3 is made up of 17 amino acids. This sample is drawn from a study of T-cell reconstitution after alpha-beta-depleted transplantation in children. This sequence was found in a human donor who donated a stem cell graft to a child with acute lymphoblastic leukemia. This rearrangement joins TRBV5-6 to TRBJ2-2; D is perhaps TRBD1 (6 bases). The sample here was PBMCs from the stem cell graft donor, taken from the stem cell graft. The CDR3: CASSSYAGVENTGELFF. In DNA, the CDR3 is TGTGCCAGCAGTAGTTATGCAGGGGTCGAGAACACCGGGGAGCTGTTTTTT.